Listed below are T cell receptor beta chains from one sample, sequenced in a study of kidney transplant recipient with SARS-CoV-2 infection. Using its own MiXCR run on the reads, TCRdb lists one record per CDR3 protein. The profile shows 200,000 to 250,000 distinct CDR3 sequences, around 26% of them singletons. Source: a blood sample, taken at baseline and between days 110 and 120 from a kidney transplant recipient. The origin of the receptors is a male patient aged 25 to 39 who had COVID-19 and was a kidney transplant recipient. The T cells may partly be graft donor cells. Each CDR3 is given with its conserved first and last residue. A D gene is named only where the DNA matches it firmly. Size is stated for part of the rows, as once, few or many counts, or as a class when the clone is expanded.

j_call d_call v_call clone_size cdr3_aa cdr3_nt
TRBJ2-3 TRBD2 TRBV2 . CASIHGGLAGQADTQYF TGTGCCAGCATCCACGGGGGACTAGCGGGACAGGCAGATACGCAGTATTTT
TRBJ1-4 TRBD1 TRBV6-5 many CASSGRQGTNEKLFF TGTGCCAGCAGTGGTCGACAGGGCACTAATGAAAAACTGTTTTTT
TRBJ2-7 TRBD2 TRBV7-2 medium-sized CASSLLAGWVSYEQYF TGTGCCAGCAGCTTGCTAGCGGGTTGGGTCTCCTACGAGCAGTACTTC
TRBJ1-2 . TRBV23-1 many CASSEPKLRRKTYGYTF TGCGCCAGCAGTGAACCAAAGCTACGCAGAAAGACCTATGGCTACACCTTC
TRBJ2-7 . TRBV11-3 many CASSGIRGEQYF TGTGCCAGCAGTGGGATCCGGGGCGAGCAGTACTTC
TRBJ2-3 . TRBV5-1 . CASSLTTSTRDTQYF TGCGCCAGCAGCTTAACTACGTCTACGAGAGATACGCAGTATTTT
TRBJ1-5 . TRBV12-3/TRBV12-4 many CASSFGGFANQPQHF TGTGCCAGCAGTTTCGGGGGGTTTGCCAATCAGCCCCAGCATTTT
TRBJ2-7 . TRBV27 many CASRGIRGASYEQYF TGTGCCAGCAGGGGCATACGGGGGGCCTCCTACGAGCAGTACTTC
TRBJ1-5 . TRBV28 many CASSLTKIQPQHF TGTGCCAGCAGCCTGACTAAGATTCAGCCCCAGCATTTT
TRBJ2-7 TRBD2 TRBV27 many CASSLRREGYEQYF TGTGCCAGCAGTTTACGGCGGGAGGGGTACGAGCAGTACTTC
TRBJ2-6 TRBD1 TRBV19 many CASSPQGYGANVLTF TGTGCCAGTAGCCCACAGGGGTATGGGGCCAACGTCCTGACTTTC
TRBJ1-1 . TRBV7-6 . CASSFHPMNTEAFF TGTGCCAGCAGCTTTCACCCCATGAACACTGAAGCTTTCTTT
TRBJ2-7 TRBD1 TRBV15 many CATSRGQEVPYEQYF TGTGCCACCAGCAGGGGACAGGAAGTTCCCTACGAGCAGTACTTC
TRBJ2-1 TRBD2 TRBV27 few CASSDTVRGGSYNEQFF TGTGCCAGCAGTGATACGGTGCGGGGGGGGTCCTACAATGAGCAGTTCTTC
TRBJ1-2 . TRBV7-7 many CASSKDRKCRKTYGYTF TGTGCCAGCAGCAAGGATCGTAAGTGCCGAAAGACCTATGGCTACACCTTC
TRBJ1-2 . TRBV30 many CAWSTPLRGYGYTF TGTGCCTGGAGTACCCCGCTACGGGGCTATGGCTACACCTTC
TRBJ2-1 TRBD2 TRBV7-8 . CASRAREIGNEQFF TGTGCCAGCCGAGCGCGGGAGATTGGGAATGAGCAGTTCTTC
TRBJ2-1 TRBD2 TRBV13 many CASSFRTSGRSNEQFF TGTGCCAGCAGCTTCCGGACTAGCGGGAGGAGCAATGAGCAGTTCTTC
TRBJ1-5 . TRBV10-2 many CASTRGGNQPQHF TGCGCCAGCACTCGAGGGGGTAATCAGCCCCAGCATTTT
TRBJ1-1 . TRBV20-1 many CSARDWGGAEAFF TGCAGTGCTAGAGATTGGGGGGGCGCTGAAGCTTTCTTT
TRBJ2-7 . TRBV28 many CASSNPGTQYSYEQYF TGTGCCAGCAGTAATCCCGGGACACAATACTCCTACGAGCAGTACTTC
TRBJ2-5 . TRBV6-6 many CASSYWEETQYF TGTGCCAGCAGTTACTGGGAAGAGACCCAGTACTTC
TRBJ1-2 . TRBV5-3 many CARERLVVRKTYGYTF TGTGCCAGAGAAAGATTAGTGGTGAGAAAGACCTATGGCTACACCTTC
TRBJ1-2 . TRBV8-2 many CGSVDRDSRKTYGYTF TGTGGCAGTGTAGATCGTGATAGCCGAAAGACCTATGGCTACACCTTC
TRBJ1-2 . TRBV7-6 many CASSFYDESRKTYGYTF TGTGCCAGCAGCTTTTACGATGAATCTCGAAAGACCTATGGCTACACCTTC
TRBJ2-7 TRBD2 TRBV28 many CASSVGEAGGSGEQYF TGTGCCAGCAGTGTGGGAGAAGCGGGAGGATCCGGCGAGCAGTACTTC
TRBJ1-2 . TRBV7-9 many CASSLAAENYGYTF TGTGCCAGCAGCTTAGCGGCAGAAAACTATGGCTACACCTTC
TRBJ2-1 . TRBV28 many CASSLGHRTSYNEQFF TGTGCCAGCAGTTTAGGACACAGGACATCCTACAATGAGCAGTTCTTC
TRBJ1-2 . TRBV24-1 many CATSSVSSTRKTYGYTF TGTGCCACCAGTTCGGTCTCTAGTACCAGAAAGACCTATGGCTACACCTTC
TRBJ1-2 . TRBV29-1 many CSAVGTYYGYTF TGCAGCGCGGTCGGGACATACTATGGCTACACCTTC
TRBJ2-1 . TRBV7-3 . CASSLARDNEQFF TGTGCCAGCAGCTTAGCCCGGGACAATGAGCAGTTCTTC
TRBJ2-1 . TRBV11-3 . CASTGTEGPYNEQFF TGTGCCAGCACTGGGACCGAGGGCCCTTACAATGAGCAGTTCTTC
TRBJ1-2 . TRBV6-1 . CASSGTKECRKTYGYTF TGTGCCAGCAGTGGTACAAAGGAATGTAGAAAGACCTATGGCTACACCTTC
TRBJ1-2 . TRBV9 . CASSRRYSRKTYGYTF TGTGCCAGCTCGCGCAGGTACTCAAGAAAGACCTATGGCTACACCTTC
TRBJ1-1 . TRBV5-6 . CASSLAVRRNTEAFF TGTGCCAGCAGCTTGGCAGTCAGACGGAACACTGAAGCTTTCTTT
TRBJ1-1 . TRBV28 many CASSLYHGQNDEAFF TGTGCCAGCAGTTTATATCACGGACAGAACGATGAAGCTTTCTTT
TRBJ2-1 TRBD1 TRBV11-2 many CASSPGTASYNEQFF TGTGCCAGCAGCCCAGGGACAGCTTCTTACAATGAGCAGTTCTTC
TRBJ2-7 . TRBV28 few CASSFPSPPNYEQYF TGTGCCAGCAGTTTCCCATCCCCTCCGAACTACGAGCAGTACTTC
TRBJ1-1 . TRBV19 many CASKVVNTEAFF TGTGCCAGTAAAGTGGTCAACACTGAAGCTTTCTTT